This TCR beta chain was retrieved from a study of T cell responses to AZD1222 COVID-19 vaccine. Study-wide background: Timing groups of about 4 and about 12 weeks for second doses were pooled. Overall study results and limits: The study found Spike-specific TCR breadth and depth rose after two AZD1222 doses. Only a handful of AZD1222 recipients, roughly six in all, had baseline seropositivity. Within unmutated variant regions lay the reported targets of nearly half of spike-specific TCRs.

This CDR3 spans 15 amino acids. Produced via immunoSEQ multiplex PCR; TCRdb's table is partial and in-frame only. The table records 95,000 to 100,000 clones, more than 75% of them present only once. In regard to this clone: Its antigen remains unidentified.

The sequence came from an adult in good health. This specimen consisted of peripheral blood, obtained on day 0 of AZD1222 vaccination. This chain uses TRBV21-1 with TRBJ2-1; the DNA was not used to check the table's D call, TRBD2. TRBV21-1 is tagged as a pseudogene. This CDR3 is CASSPGLGSYNEQFF. DNA for the CDR3: TGTGCCAGCAGTCCGGGACTAGGGAGCTACAATGAGCAGTTCTTC.